This T cell receptor (beta chain) was retrieved from a study of T cells in Graves' hyperthyroidism and ophthalmopathy. TCR beta CDR3 sequences were amplified from RNA transcripts. With the HTBI primer set, the TCR CDR3 went through a first round of RT-PCR. TCRdb passed the multiplex PCR reads through MiXCR, listing each CDR3 protein once. The sample records about 350,000 distinct CDR3 sequences, roughly 13% being singletons. The CDR3 consists of 16 residues. The V gene lost 4 bases and the J gene lost 2 bases, with 17 bases spanning the gap. Germline V gives CDR1 SGHKS, CDR2 YYEKEE (reference sequence). This clonotype was detected a few times.

The chain uses TRBV5-5 and TRBJ2-3; no firm D call. The sequence was obtained from a woman between 25 and 40 years old with Graves' hyperthyroidism. The sample consisted of blood. CDR3 in amino acids: CASSPQVLAHTDTQYF. CDR3 coding DNA: TGTGCCAGCAGCCCCCAGGTACTGGCCCACACAGATACGCAGTATTTT.